This T cell receptor (beta chain) was documented in a study of response to subunit inactivated influenza vaccine. Study conclusions and caveats: That few new T cells are recruited by each seasonal influenza vaccination was the authors' suggestion.

This clonotype has just a few counts. The antigen is not known. Each CDR3 protein gets one entry after TCRdb re-called the RT-PCR reads with MiXCR. The table lists some 190,000 distinct CDR3 sequences, roughly an eighth of them singletons, with about 26% in the top ten. This clonotype originated in a man aged 45 to 65 who received an inactivated influenza vaccine. The specimen was CD8+ T cells sorted from PBMCs, collected less than 6 days after vaccination.

The CDR3 region has the DNA TGTGCCAGCAGTTTACAGTACGGCTACGAGCAGTACTTC. The encoded protein is CASSLQYGYEQYF. The chain combines TRBV12-3 or TRBV12-4 with TRBJ2-7; D uncertain. The CDR3 runs 13 residues. V lost 2 bases, J lost 3 bases, and 8 bases lay in between.